A selection of T cell receptor beta chains follows, all from one sample in a study of T cells in Graves' hyperthyroidism and ophthalmopathy. MiXCR was run by TCRdb on the multiplex PCR reads, yielding one entry per CDR3 protein. The sample records 500,000 to 750,000 distinct CDR3 sequences, approximately 14% being singletons. Sequencing was done on a sample of blood. All receptors come from a woman younger than 45 with Graves' hyperthyroidism. Each CDR3 is given with its conserved first and last residue. A D gene is named only where the DNA matches it firmly. For some rows the clone size is stated as once, few or many, or as a class when expanded; others skip it.

CASSNTQGGEQYF	TGTGCCAGCAGCAACACGCAGGGAGGCGAGCAGTACTTC	few	TRBJ2-7	TRBV6-2/TRBV6-3	NA
CSASGGLERYNEQFF	TGCAGTGCTAGTGGGGGACTAGAGAGGTACAATGAGCAGTTCTTC	NA	TRBJ2-1	TRBV20-1	TRBD2
CAWSVLYEQYF	TGTGCCTGGAGTGTACTCTACGAGCAGTACTTC	many	TRBJ2-7	TRBV30	NA
CSVNSGTGQFF	TGCAGTGTTAATTCCGGGACAGGTCAGTTCTTC	few	TRBJ2-1	TRBV20-1	TRBD1
CASSYFWALESNQPQHF	TGTGCCAGCAGTTACTTTTGGGCCCTGGAGAGCAATCAGCCCCAGCATTTT	NA	TRBJ1-5	TRBV6-5	NA
CASSSGSGRASPETQYF	TGTGCCAGCAGTTCGGGCAGCGGGAGGGCCTCGCCAGAGACCCAGTACTTC	many	TRBJ2-5	TRBV2	TRBD2
CASSYSGPGVTYNEQFF	TGTGCCAGCAGTTACTCGGGCCCGGGGGTCACCTACAATGAGCAGTTCTTC	NA	TRBJ2-1	TRBV6-6	NA
CAISAPGLYNEQFF	TGTGCCATCAGTGCTCCGGGACTCTACAATGAGCAGTTCTTC	few	TRBJ2-1	TRBV10-3	NA
CASSLDGRTNTGELFF	TGCGCCAGCAGCTTGGACGGGAGGACGAACACCGGGGAGCTGTTTTTT	many	TRBJ2-2	TRBV5-1	TRBD2
CAWTRTGGYGKLFF	TGTGCCTGGACCCGGACAGGGGGTTACGGAAAACTGTTTTTT	many	TRBJ1-4	TRBV30	TRBD1
CASSLYRGGGDTQYF	TGTGCCAGCAGTTTATATCGGGGAGGGGGGGATACGCAGTATTTT	NA	TRBJ2-3	TRBV27	NA